This paragraph reports one T cell receptor beta chain. Its antigen remains undetermined. There are no base qualities to consult, and no much larger clone falls within one base. The treatment or condition label here, explained by the study, means: high-dose cyclophosphamide on days +3 and +4 as single-agent GVHD prophylaxis. Patients in the PTCy group got busulfan and fludarabine conditioning, a marrow graft from a related or unrelated donor, and cyclophosphamide on days +3 and +4. PTCy-treated patients were drawn from a prospective multi-institutional clinical trial. Mononuclear cells from peripheral blood and bone marrow were separated by Ficoll-Hypaque density centrifugation and then cryopreserved. CD4+ and CD8+ T cells, including naive and memory subsets, were sorted by FACS using a FACSAria II. This sample is drawn from a study of T cells after posttransplantation cyclophosphamide (TCRdb year 2016). Background for the entire study: The study tracked T cell repertoire reconstitution by TRB sequencing after myeloablative bone marrow transplantation using posttransplantation cyclophosphamide as GVHD prophylaxis. TRA and TRB clonality were tightly correlated in about 10 samples, so subsequent TCR analyses focused on TRB only. Blood from all 35 or so PTCy patients who had 1-year posttransplant specimens underwent TRB sequencing. Samples from around 40 PTCy-treated patients and 15 to 20 related bone marrow donors of those patients were subjected to antigen receptor sequencing. Public TRB sequences were queried against a database of over 3,000 sequences associated with responses to pathogens, tumor antigens, self-antigens and alloantigens. In 3 patients, up to roughly 3 additional blood samples taken between 2 and 5.2 years after transplant also underwent TRB sequencing, as did pretransplant blood from 4 patients. The paper as a whole reports these results and caveats: At 1-2 months, donor-recipient similarity was low but rose over the first year, and the later blood repertoires were often dominated by donor CD8+ memory clones. The TRB repertoires of T cells infiltrating skin or GI tract showed only limited overlap with the TRB repertoires of T cells in blood. Across fewer than 50 patients, TRB clonality was highly associated with recipient CMV seropositivity and CMV reactivation, and diversity in PTCy patients was similar to diversity in CNI/methotrexate controls.

There are 15 amino acids in the CDR3, from cysteine to phenylalanine inclusive. The CDR3 DNA has 45 bases and is translated from base 1. V lost 4 bases and J lost 6 bases, and the count of bases not matched to a germline gene is 9. Looking up the germline V gene (reference sequence) yields CDR1 SGHNT and CDR2 YYREEE. Genomic DNA was the input for TRB sequencing, which was run either with the immunoSEQ assay at survey resolution or with the hsTCRB kit. In the authors' own workflow: The immunoSEQ software was used for initial read processing, and the LymphoSeq R package was used for repertoire analyses. Clonality was computed as 1 minus normalized Shannon entropy; Gini coefficient was also calculated for each TRB dataset. To infer phenotypes in unsorted samples, TRB sequences from sorted subsets of the recipient or donor were mapped onto the unsorted samples of the same recipient. The immuneACCESS repertoire file appears here via TCRdb, limited to in-frame rearrangements. These files lack a portion of the clones; in checked studies, under half of the deficit traces to unresolved V genes, and the cause of the others is not known. V, J and clone size are taken as reported in that table, and D and trimming were inferred from the DNA itself. This sample is represented by tens of thousands of clones; over 75% of them were singletons. The top ten clonotypes cover 7.5% to 9.5% of the sample.

The starting material was CD4+ T cells sorted from blood, obtained around 2,000 days after a stem cell transplant with posttransplant cyclophosphamide. This receptor was taken from a female patient aged 40 to 50 who received an allogeneic stem cell transplant from a related donor, was CMV-positive, and had no GVHD. It is possible that, after a transplant, some T cells come from the graft donor. The V and J segments used are TRBV5-4 and TRBJ1-1; TRBD1 agrees with 10 junctional bases. The nucleotide sequence is TGTGCCAGCAGCAGGGGGGGACAGGGGCTTCCTGAAGCTTTCTTT. It translates to CASSRGGQGLPEAFF.